A selection of T cell receptor beta chains follows, all from one sample in a study of T cell responses to AZD1222 COVID-19 vaccine. Sequencing was performed with immunoSEQ multiplex PCR; in TCRdb, only in-frame clones are kept and a portion is missing. The sample gives approximately 73,000 clones, roughly 82% of which show up once; 2.5% to 3% is in the top ten. Sequenced material: peripheral blood, taken on day 0 of AZD1222 vaccination. Every receptor here comes from an adult in good health. The CDR3 runs from the conserved cysteine through the conserved F or W. A D gene is named only where the DNA matches it firmly. Expanded clones get a size class; other rows say once, few or many, or leave the size out.

J	V	D	size	DNA	CDR3
TRBJ1-1	TRBV9	NA	NA	TGTGCCAGCAGCCCAAGGGGGGTAAACACTGAAGCTTTCTTT	CASSPRGVNTEAFF
TRBJ1-4	TRBV6-5	NA	NA	TGTGCCAGCAGCCCCGGGGGGGGAACTGAAAAACTGTTTTTT	CASSPGGGTEKLFF
TRBJ1-1	TRBV6-4	TRBD1	NA	TGTGCCCAAGGGACAGGGGGCGGAACTGAAGCTTTCTTT	CAQGTGGGTEAFF
TRBJ1-3	TRBV30	TRBD1	NA	TGTGCCTGGAGGGATACAGGGGGCAGCATATATTTT	CAWRDTGGSIYF
TRBJ2-7	TRBV14	TRBD2	once	TGTGCCAGCAGCCAAGGGGGGGGTTACGAGCAGTACTTC	CASSQGGGYEQYF
TRBJ1-3	TRBV4-3	NA	NA	TGCGCCAGCAGCCAAGATCACGGAGTTGGTGGAAACACCATATATTTT	CASSQDHGVGGNTIYF
TRBJ2-5	TRBV7-2	TRBD1	NA	TGTGCCAGCAGCTCCATACGCGGCCAGGGGGCGGAGACCCAGTACTTC	CASSSIRGQGAETQYF
TRBJ2-7	TRBV19	TRBD2	NA	TGTGCCAGTAGTACCCCGGGACTAGCGGGAAACGAGCAGTACTTC	CASSTPGLAGNEQYF
TRBJ2-2	TRBV6-2/TRBV6-3	NA	NA	TGTGCCAGCAGTTTCCACACCAACACCGGGGAGCTGTTTTTT	CASSFHTNTGELFF
TRBJ2-5	TRBV6-6	TRBD2	NA	TGTGCCACCACTCGAAAGGGACTAGCAGAGACCCAGTACTTC	CATTRKGLAETQYF
TRBJ2-3	TRBV19	NA	NA	TGTGCCAGTAGTGTGCCCATTGGGCGCACAGATACGCAGTATTTT	CASSVPIGRTDTQYF
TRBJ2-7	TRBV2	NA	NA	TGTGCCAGCAGCTGGGGGCGGTACGAGCAGTACTTC	CASSWGRYEQYF
TRBJ1-3	TRBV10-3	NA	few	TGTGCCATCAGTGAGCTACCTGACGGAAACACCATATATTTT	CAISELPDGNTIYF
TRBJ1-5	TRBV9	NA	NA	TGTGCCAGCAGCCCCGGGGGTAGTAATCAGCCCCAGCATTTT	CASSPGGSNQPQHF
TRBJ2-1	TRBV20-1	NA	NA	TGCAGTGCTAGTAACCGGGACTTTTACAATGAGCAGTTCTTC	CSASNRDFYNEQFF
TRBJ2-3	TRBV4-2	NA	NA	TGTGCCAGCAGCCAAGACAGCCAGGGGGACTTTGATACGCAGTATTTT	CASSQDSQGDFDTQYF
TRBJ1-5	TRBV6-5	NA	NA	TGTGCCAGCAGTTATCAGGTCGACGCCCAGCATTTT	CASSYQVDAQHF
TRBJ1-6	TRBV13	NA	once	TGTGCCAGCAGCTTAGGGGGGCTCGTGGGTTCACCCCTCCACTTT	CASSLGGLVGSPLHF
TRBJ2-1	TRBV5-1	TRBD1	once	TGCGCCAGCAGCTTTATAGGACAGGGGTACAATGAGCAGTTCTTC	CASSFIGQGYNEQFF
TRBJ1-1	TRBV5-6	NA	NA	TGTGCCAGCAGCTTGGCGGCCAGAGGGCTCGGTGAAGCTTTCTTT	CASSLAARGLGEAFF
TRBJ2-1	TRBV7-2	NA	NA	TGTGCCAGCAGCTTATCTGGGGGGGGGCCGGTAGAGCAGTTCTTC	CASSLSGGGPVEQFF
TRBJ2-7	TRBV11-2	TRBD2	NA	TGTGCCAGCAGCTCACGGACTAGCGTGGCCGAGCAGTACTTC	CASSSRTSVAEQYF
TRBJ1-5	TRBV7-2	TRBD1	NA	TGTGCCAGCAGCCCCCGGACAGGGGCGGCCCAGCCCCAGCATTTT	CASSPRTGAAQPQHF
TRBJ1-4	TRBV5-6	NA	NA	TGTGCCAGCAGCTTTGAGGGTCTTAATGAAAAACTGTTTTTT	CASSFEGLNEKLFF
TRBJ2-1	TRBV9	NA	NA	TGTGCCAGCAGCTTAACGAGCGGAGACCCCTACAATGAGCAGTTCTTC	CASSLTSGDPYNEQFF
TRBJ2-2	TRBV19	NA	NA	TGTGCCAGTAGTAGGATCCGTCTCACCGGGGAGCTGTTTTTT	CASSRIRLTGELFF
TRBJ1-1	TRBV11-1	NA	few	TGTGCCAGCAGCCAAGGGAAGGAGAACACTGAAGCTTTCTTT	CASSQGKENTEAFF
TRBJ2-5	TRBV6-5	NA	once	TGTGCCAGCAGTTACTCGACCGGGGGCTTTGAGACCCAGTACTTC	CASSYSTGGFETQYF
TRBJ2-1	TRBV11-3	TRBD2	NA	TGTGCCAGCAGCCCCGGGACTAGCGGGGGGGCCATAGGGGAGCAGTTCTTC	CASSPGTSGGAIGEQFF
TRBJ1-4	TRBV27	NA	NA	TGTGCCAGTATGCGGGCGGCAACTAATGAAAAACTGTTTTTT	CASMRAATNEKLFF
TRBJ2-7	TRBV4-3	NA	NA	TGCGCCAGCAGCCAAGGACTATCCCCGGACGAGCAGTACTTC	CASSQGLSPDEQYF
TRBJ1-5	TRBV24-1	NA	NA	TGTGCCACCAGTGATCCCCCCTCCAGGGGTAGCAATCAGCCCCAGCATTTT	CATSDPPSRGSNQPQHF
TRBJ2-1	TRBV6-5	TRBD2	NA	TGTGCCAGCAGTTACACCTATTTAGCGGGAGAGAATGAGCAGTTCTTC	CASSYTYLAGENEQFF
TRBJ1-1	TRBV4-3	NA	NA	TGCGCCAGCAGCCAAGAGTCTGGGACCGCGAACACTGAAGCTTTCTTT	CASSQESGTANTEAFF
TRBJ2-1	TRBV7-2	TRBD1	NA	TGTGCCAGCAGCTTATACCCGGAACAGGGGGTCCCCAATGAGCAGTTCTTC	CASSLYPEQGVPNEQFF
TRBJ2-7	TRBV11-2	TRBD1	NA	TGTGCCAGCAGCTATATGACAGGGGCGGAAAACGAGCAGTACTTC	CASSYMTGAENEQYF
TRBJ2-5	TRBV7-9	NA	NA	TGTGCCAGCAACCTACACCGCGAAGAGACCCAGTACTTC	CASNLHREETQYF
TRBJ2-1	TRBV24-1	NA	NA	TGTGCCACCAGTGCCTCTAGAATAGGGACGCCGAAGGGCGAGCAGTTCTTC	CATSASRIGTPKGEQFF
TRBJ1-1	TRBV30	NA	NA	TGTGCCTGGAGTGTACGTGGGGTATCACACACTGAAGCTTTCTTT	CAWSVRGVSHTEAFF
TRBJ2-3	TRBV5-4	TRBD2	NA	TGTGCCAGCAGCCCGACTAGCGGGGGCACAGATACGCAGTATTTT	CASSPTSGGTDTQYF
TRBJ2-2	TRBV5-4	NA	once	TGTGCCAGCAGCCCGGGGACCTATAACACCGGGGAGCTGTTTTTT	CASSPGTYNTGELFF
TRBJ2-2	TRBV4-3	TRBD2	NA	TGCGCCAGCAGCCACGGACTAGCGGGGGACTACACCGGGGAGCTGTTTTTT	CASSHGLAGDYTGELFF
TRBJ2-5	TRBV7-2	TRBD2	NA	TGTGCCAGCAGCGTCGGACTAGCGGGCCCACTAGGGGAGACCCAGTACTTC	CASSVGLAGPLGETQYF
TRBJ1-1	TRBV19	TRBD1	NA	TGTGCCAGTAGTATGGGGAACAGGGGCACTGAAGCTTTCTTT	CASSMGNRGTEAFF
TRBJ1-2	TRBV5-6	TRBD1	NA	TGTGCCAGCAGCTTGGGTGTCTTCCAGGGGGGCGGCTACACCTTC	CASSLGVFQGGGYTF
TRBJ2-1	TRBV10-3	TRBD2	NA	TGTGCCATCAGTGCACTAGCGGCTGACAATGAGCAGTTCTTC	CAISALAADNEQFF
TRBJ1-6	TRBV4-3	NA	NA	TGCGCCAGCAGCCAAGATGCAGGGGTCAATTCACCCCTCCACTTT	CASSQDAGVNSPLHF
TRBJ1-5	TRBV7-9	NA	NA	TGTGCCAGCAGTCAACAAGGGTTCAATCAGCCCCAGCATTTT	CASSQQGFNQPQHF
TRBJ1-1	TRBV7-9	NA	NA	TGTGCCAGCACTAGAGAGGGCCGTCCGAGCACTGAAGCTTTCTTT	CASTREGRPSTEAFF
TRBJ2-3	TRBV9	NA	NA	TGTGCCAGCAGCGCCCCTTTCTTCGGGGAAAGCACAGATACGCAGTATTTT	CASSAPFFGESTDTQYF
TRBJ1-5	TRBV4-1	NA	NA	TGCGCCAGCAGCCAACAGGGTTATCAGCCCCAGCATTTT	CASSQQGYQPQHF
TRBJ2-2	TRBV5-4	TRBD1	once	TGTGCCTCCTCACTACGGCCCACGGCAGGGGGCCCCGGGGAGCTGTTTTTT	CASSLRPTAGGPGELFF
TRBJ1-3	TRBV15	NA	NA	TGTGCCACCAGCAGAGATTTCGGAAACACCATATATTTT	CATSRDFGNTIYF